The 11 T cell receptor beta chains below were found in one sample sequenced in a study of OX40 agonist ivuxolimab in advanced cancers. Method: immunoSEQ multiplex PCR; TCRdb's copy keeps in-frame clones and lacks some. The sample has some 60,000 clones, around 85% seen once. The input for sequencing was CD4+ or CD8+ T cells sorted from blood, taken in a trial of the OX40 agonist ivuxolimab. These receptors were collected from an adult with an advanced solid tumor such as melanoma, head and neck, liver or kidney cancer.

The DNA of the CDR3 is TGTGCCAGTACACAGGGGCGCGAGCAGTACTTC. Translated, it gives CASTQGREQYF. The chain carries TRBV27 and TRBJ2-5; the match to TRBD1 covers 7 bases. The end of the DNA fits TRBJ2-7 better, so the J call may be wrong. Germline V CDR1 and CDR2: MNHEY, SMNVEV (reference sequence). The CDR3 sequence is 11 residues long.

The rearrangement links TRBV6-1 to TRBJ2-1, with 12 bases aligning to TRBD2. The germline V gene has CDR1 MNHNS and CDR2 SASEGT. The CDR3 extends over 15 amino acids. J gave up 3 bases and V 8 bases, and 5 bases lay outside the gene matches. The CDR3 here is CASAWTSGNYNEQFF. CDR3 sequence (DNA): TGTGCCAGCGCATGGACTAGCGGGAACTACAATGAGCAGTTCTTC.

The rearrangement joins TRBV11-3 to TRBJ2-1; D is unresolved. Trimming shortened V by 1 base and J by 6 bases, and 4 bases separated the two germline ends. CDR3 size: 12 residues. CDR1 and CDR2 (germline): SGHNT, YENEEA. The CDR3 coding sequence is TGTGCCAGCAGCTTAGCGAGCAATGAGCAGTTCTTC. It translates to CASSLASNEQFF.

The J gene is TRBJ1-3, the V gene TRBV29-1; D uncertain. Germline CDR1 and CDR2: SQVTM and ANQGSEA. Trimming shortened V by 4 bases and J by 0 bases, and 10 bases separated the two germline ends. The CDR3 extends over 14 amino acids. CDR3 residues: CSVVEQNSGNTIYF. The CDR3 nucleotides are TGCAGCGTTGTGGAGCAGAACTCTGGAAACACCATATATTTT.

The rearrangement joins TRBV28 to TRBJ2-7; the match to TRBD1 covers 7 bases. CDR1 is MDHEN and CDR2 is SYDVKM in the germline V gene. CDR3 length equals 13 residues. V shed 5 bases and J 1 base; nucleotides not matched to a gene: 2. CDR3 bases: TGTGCCAGCAGTCCGGGACAGTCCTACGAGCAGTACTTC. Encoded protein: CASSPGQSYEQYF.

The gene calls are TRBV28 and TRBJ2-7; weak D call: TRBD1 (6 bases). V lost 7 bases, J lost 5 bases, and 18 bases lay in between. The CDR3 runs 14 residues. The germline gives CDR1 MDHEN, CDR2 SYDVKM. CDR3 protein: CASNAPGDHHEQYF. The CDR3 nucleotides read TGTGCCAGCAACGCCCCAGGGGACCACCACGAGCAGTACTTC. Using reference TRBV28 and TRBJ2-7 for the parts outside the CDR3, the full variable domain is DVKVTQSSRYLVKRTGEKVFLECVQDMDHENMFWYRQDPGLGLRLIYFSYDVKMKEKGDIPEGYSVSREKKERFSLILESASTNQTSMYLCASNAPGDHHEQYFGPGTRLTVT.

This chain links TRBV19 with TRBJ2-6; D possibly corresponds to TRBD1 (6 bases). In germline, CDR1 is LNHDA, CDR2 SQIVND (reference sequence). V was shortened by 6 bases and J by 1 base, with 7 bases between the two germline ends. The CDR3 extends over 14 amino acids. In nucleotides, the CDR3 is TGTGCCAGTAGGGACAGATCTGGGGCCAACGTCCTGACTTTC. Protein: CASRDRSGANVLTF. The full variable domain, in which reference TRBV19 and TRBJ2-6 provide the parts outside the CDR3, is DGGITQSPKYLFRKEGQNVTLSCEQNLNHDAMYWYRQDPGQGLRLIYYSQIVNDFQKGDIAEGYSVSREKKESFPLTVTSAQKNPTAFYLCASRDRSGANVLTFGAGSRLTVL.

The chain has TRBV28 and TRBJ1-2; 9 bases map to TRBD1. V gave up 4 bases and J gave up 8 bases; unmatched junction bases: 8. The CDR3 length is 14 residues. The germline CDR1 and CDR2 sequences are MDHEN and SYDVKM. Written as DNA, the CDR3 is TGTGCCAGCAGTTCTGGGGACAGGGATGACGGCTACACCTTC. It translates to CASSSGDRDDGYTF.

This clone was picked up one time. The CDR3 DNA reads as TGTGCCAGCAGGACAGGACAGGCGCTAGAGACCCAGTACTTC. Residues: CASRTGQALETQYF. The chain links TRBV6-6 to TRBJ2-5, with 7 bases identical to TRBD1. The CDR3 runs 14 residues. Trimming at V came to 6 bases and at J to 4 bases, leaving 8 bases not matched to a gene. Germline loops: CDR1 MNHNY, CDR2 SVGAGI (reference sequence).

The chain combines TRBV27 with TRBJ2-1; the match to TRBD2 covers 10 bases. The trim removed 3 bases at V and 12 bases at J, leaving 8 bases unmatched. In germline, CDR1 is MNHEY, CDR2 SMNVEV (reference sequence). The CDR3 length is 14 residues. In DNA, the CDR3 is TGTGCCAGCAGTTTGGCGAGCGGGGGGGGCGGGCAGTTCTTC. It encodes CASSLASGGGGQFF.

This chain links TRBV28 with TRBJ1-1, with a weak D call TRBD1 (5 bases). The CDR3 has 16 amino acids. Trimming took off 6 bases at V and 4 bases at J, with 21 bases between the two ends. Germline CDR1 is MDHEN and CDR2 is SYDVKM. CDR3 loop: CASSSGGTRKSTEAFF. CDR3 coding DNA: TGTGCCAGCAGCAGTGGGGGGACTCGGAAGTCCACTGAAGCTTTCTTT.